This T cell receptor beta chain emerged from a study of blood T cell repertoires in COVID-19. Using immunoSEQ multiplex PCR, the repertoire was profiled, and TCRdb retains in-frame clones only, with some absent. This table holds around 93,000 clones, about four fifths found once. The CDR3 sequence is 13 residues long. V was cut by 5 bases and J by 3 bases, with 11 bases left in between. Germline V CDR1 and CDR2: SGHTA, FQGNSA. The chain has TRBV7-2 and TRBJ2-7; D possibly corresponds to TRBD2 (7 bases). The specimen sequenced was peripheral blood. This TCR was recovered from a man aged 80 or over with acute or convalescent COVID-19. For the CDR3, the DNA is TGTGCCAGCAGCGGGGGGGCTGGCTACGAGCAGTACTTC. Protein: CASSGGAGYEQYF. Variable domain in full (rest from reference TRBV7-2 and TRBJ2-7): GAGVSQSPSNKVTEKGKDVELRCDPISGHTALYWYRQSLGQGLEFLIYFQGNSAPDKSGLPSDRFSAERTGGSVSTLTIQRTQQEDSAVYLCASSGGAGYEQYFGPGTRLTVT.